The 18 T cell receptor beta chains reported below all come from one sample, sequenced in a study of blood T cell repertoires in COVID-19. TCRdb's table, derived via immunoSEQ multiplex PCR, lists solely in-frame clones and lacks some. The data hold under 250,000 clones, with approximately 82% observed a single time. The specimen was peripheral blood. All receptors come from a human donor in a cohort sampled during active COVID-19.

The chain joins TRBV5-1 to TRBJ2-3, with D uncertain. V lost 0 bases and J 4 bases, leaving 6 bases between the germline ends. The CDR3 totals 13 residues. Germline V gives CDR1 SGHRS, CDR2 YFSETQ. The CDR3 DNA reads as TGCGCCAGCAGCTTGGCTGCGGCAGATACGCAGTATTTT. It specifies CASSLAAADTQYF.

This clone came up once. The chain is built from TRBV30 and TRBJ2-6; D possibly corresponds to TRBD1 (6 bases). CDR3 length: 16 amino acids. V was pared by 3 bases and J by 2 bases, with 14 bases between. The V gene's germline CDR1 is GTSNPN and CDR2 SVGIG (reference sequence). The CDR3 protein is CAWRGIGGPGANVLTF. Written as DNA, the CDR3 is TGTGCCTGGAGAGGGATTGGGGGCCCTGGGGCCAACGTCCTGACTTTC.

The V call is TRBV5-1, the J call TRBJ1-2; possibly TRBD1 for D (6 bases). V lost 3 bases to trimming and J lost 4 bases, with 13 bases between them. Germline V gene lookup returns CDR1 SGHRS and CDR2 YFSETQ. The CDR3 length is 14 residues. CDR3 in DNA: TGCGCCAGCAGCTCAGACAGGACCATCTATGGCTACACCTTC. It codes for CASSSDRTIYGYTF.

This sequence joins TRBV9 and TRBJ2-2; 13 bases are shared with TRBD2. The germline gives CDR1 SGDLS, CDR2 YYNGEE. The junction had 6 bases not matched to a gene; V was cut back by 4 bases and J by 6 bases. The CDR3 runs 16 residues. The CDR3 spells CASSLRTSGSSGELFF. The CDR3 DNA reads as TGTGCCAGCAGCTTGCGGACTAGCGGGAGCTCCGGGGAGCTGTTTTTT.

In this sample, this clone turned up once. J is TRBJ2-7 and V is TRBV3-1 (or the pseudogene TRBV3-2); weak D call: TRBD1 (5 bases). V shed 0 bases and J shed 3 bases, with 15 bases lying between them. Germline loops: CDR1 LGHDT, CDR2 YNNKEL (reference sequence). There are 16 residues in the CDR3. The chain's CDR3 is CASSQDSTGPIYEQYF. CDR3 nucleotides: TGTGCCAGCAGCCAAGATTCAACAGGACCTATCTACGAGCAGTACTTC.

This clone was counted between two and nine times. The sample holds other DNA sequences that translate to the same CDR3. This chain links TRBV5-6 with TRBJ1-1; the D is unclear. Trimming took 1 base from V and 4 from J, leaving 5 bases between them. The CDR3 is made up of 12 amino acids. Germline V gives CDR1 SGHDT, CDR2 YYEEEE. CDR3 bases: TGTGCCAGCAGCTTGCGCGGCACTGAAGCTTTCTTT. Protein: CASSLRGTEAFF.

The chain couples TRBV5-1 to TRBJ2-7; D is perhaps TRBD1 (6 bases). The germline CDR1 and CDR2 sequences are SGHRS and YFSETQ. V shed 5 bases and J shed 4 bases, with 13 bases lying between them. CDR3 size: 13 residues. This CDR3 reads CASRSPDRYEQYF. CDR3 bases: TGCGCCAGCAGGTCCCCGGACAGATACGAGCAGTACTTC.

The chain links TRBV5-6 to TRBJ2-1; 8 positions agree with TRBD1. CDR1 SGHDT and CDR2 YYEEEE come from the germline V gene. This CDR3 spans 16 amino acids. The V gene end was trimmed by 4 bases and the J gene end by 0 bases; junction bases not matched to a gene: 6. The DNA of the CDR3 is TGTGCCAGCAGCGTCTTGCAGGGGGCCTCCTACAATGAGCAGTTCTTC. Translated, it gives CASSVLQGASYNEQFF.

The chain recombines TRBV27 with TRBJ2-1, with 9 nucleotides matching TRBD1. Germline V gene sequence: CDR1 MNHEY, CDR2 SMNVEV (reference sequence). The CDR3 spans 16 residues. V lost 2 bases, J lost 3 bases, and 5 bases stayed unmatched. The CDR3 bases are TGTGCCAGCAGTTTAGGTTGGGACAGGGTCTACAATGAGCAGTTCTTC. Its translation is CASSLGWDRVYNEQFF.

The rearrangement joins TRBV7-8 to TRBJ2-7; 9 bases align to TRBD2. Per the germline V gene, CDR1 is SGHVS and CDR2 is FQNEAQ. The CDR3 loop spans 14 amino acids. J lost 7 bases, V lost 5 bases, and 9 bases had no gene match. As DNA, the CDR3 is TGTGCCAGCAGCCCCGGGACTAGCTATCAAGAGCAGTACTTC. It specifies CASSPGTSYQEQYF.

In DNA, the CDR3 is TGTGCCAGCAGCCAAGAACTAGCGGGAAGCAACGAGCAGTACTTC. It translates to CASSQELAGSNEQYF. The chain has TRBV3-1 (or the pseudogene TRBV3-2) and TRBJ2-7; 10 bases line up with TRBD2. The CDR3 loop spans 15 amino acids. After removal of 0 bases from V and 5 bases from J, the junction contained 4 bases not matched to a gene. Germline CDR1 reads LGHDT; CDR2 reads YNNKEL (reference sequence).

J is TRBJ2-3 and V is TRBV7-2, with 12 positions matching TRBD2. This CDR3 comprises 16 residues. Germline CDR1 SGHTA, CDR2 FQGNSA. V trimming: 5 bases; J trimming: 3 bases; junction bases outside the gene matches: 6. CDR3 sequence (DNA): TGTGCCAGCAGCCTTACCGGGACTAGCGGGACAGATACGCAGTATTTT. As protein: CASSLTGTSGTDTQYF.

The chain couples TRBV28 to TRBJ2-5; 9 positions match TRBD2. The ends lost 4 bases at V and 9 bases at J; junction bases unmatched: 12. The CDR3 has 15 residues. CDR1 is MDHEN, CDR2 SYDVKM, per germline. The chain's CDR3 is CASSSVASGEMAQYF. Here the CDR3 DNA reads TGTGCCAGCAGTTCAGTTGCTAGCGGGGAGATGGCCCAGTACTTC.

The V call is TRBV2, the J call TRBJ1-4; TRBD1 is a possible D gene (5 bases). This CDR3 region has 14 residues. Per the germline V gene, CDR1 is SNHLY and CDR2 is FYNNEI. V was shortened by 6 bases and J by 6 bases, with 14 bases between the two germline ends. The CDR3 DNA reads TGTGCCAGCAGATCGGCAGGGAGGTATGAAAAACTGTTTTTT. It codes for CASRSAGRYEKLFF. Looking up the rest from reference TRBV2 and TRBJ1-4 gives the full variable domain: EPEVTQTPSHQVTQMGQEVILRCVPISNHLYFYWYRQILGQKVEFLVSFYNNEISEKSEIFDDQFSVERPDGSNFTLKIRSTKLEDSAMYFCASRSAGRYEKLFFGSGTQLSVL.

This chain uses TRBV7-2 with TRBJ2-7; 10 bases are a match to TRBD2. Trimming at V came to 2 bases and at J to 4 bases, leaving 5 bases not matched to a gene. The germline CDR1 and CDR2 sequences are SGHTA and FQGNSA. The length of the CDR3 is 15 residues. The CDR3, as DNA: TGTGCCAGCAGCTTAATGGGGACTAGCGCTTACGAGCAGTACTTC. Translation gives CASSLMGTSAYEQYF.

This clone is a singleton in its sample. This rearrangement joins TRBV5-4 to TRBJ2-1; 9 positions agree with TRBD1. Losses at the gene ends were 3 bases for V and 7 bases for J; bases not matched to a gene: 2. CDR1 is SGHNT and CDR2 is YYREEE in the germline V gene (reference sequence). The CDR3 length is 13 residues. The CDR3: CASSWDRVNEQFF. CDR3 nucleotides: TGTGCCAGCAGCTGGGACAGGGTGAATGAGCAGTTCTTC.

The CDR3 nucleotides read TGCGCCAGCAGCGAAGCGTGGGATACGGGATACGAGCAGTACTTC. Translated, it gives CASSEAWDTGYEQYF. The gene calls are TRBV4-1 and TRBJ2-7; the D gene is possibly TRBD2 (5 bases). V was clipped by 5 bases and J by 4 bases, with 18 bases between them. CDR3 size: 15 residues. Germline V lookup: CDR1 MGHRA, CDR2 YSYEKL.

V is TRBV6-6 and J is TRBJ2-7; TRBD2 matches 12 bases. Germline V gives CDR1 MNHNY, CDR2 SVGAGI (reference sequence). The CDR3 sequence is 19 residues long. The ends lost 5 bases at V and 4 bases at J; junction bases unmatched: 18. DNA of the CDR3: TGTGCCAGCAGTCCGTTGACTAGCGGGAGAAAAGGGGGGAGATACGAGCAGTACTTC. It is translated as CASSPLTSGRKGGRYEQYF.